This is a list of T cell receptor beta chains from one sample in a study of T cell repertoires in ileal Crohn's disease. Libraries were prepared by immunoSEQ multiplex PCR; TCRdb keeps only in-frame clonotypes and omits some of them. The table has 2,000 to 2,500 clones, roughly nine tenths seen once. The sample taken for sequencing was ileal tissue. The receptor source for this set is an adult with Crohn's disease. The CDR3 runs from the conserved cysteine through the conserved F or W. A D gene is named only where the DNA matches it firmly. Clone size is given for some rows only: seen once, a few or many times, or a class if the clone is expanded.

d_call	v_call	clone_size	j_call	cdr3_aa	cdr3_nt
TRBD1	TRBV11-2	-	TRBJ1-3	CASSSSFGQASGNTIYF	TGTGCCAGCAGCTCGTCATTTGGACAGGCCTCTGGAAACACCATATATTTT
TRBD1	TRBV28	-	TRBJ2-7	CASHRLDRANEQYF	TGTGCCAGCCATAGGTTAGACAGGGCTAACGAGCAGTACTTC
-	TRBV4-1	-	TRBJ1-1	CASSQDPWANTEAFF	TGCGCCAGCAGCCAAGATCCGTGGGCGAACACTGAAGCTTTCTTT
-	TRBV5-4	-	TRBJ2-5	CASSPGVSQETQYF	TGTGCCAGCAGCCCGGGAGTCAGCCAAGAGACCCAGTACTTC
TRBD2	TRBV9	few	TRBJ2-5	CASSVGDLAGGIETQYF	TGTGCCAGCAGCGTAGGAGACCTAGCGGGGGGAATCGAGACCCAGTACTTC
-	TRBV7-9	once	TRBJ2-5	CASSLAESPQETQYF	TGTGCCAGCAGCCTTGCTGAGAGTCCACAAGAGACCCAGTACTTC
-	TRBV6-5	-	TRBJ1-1	CASSINWGRETVAFF	TGTGCCAGCAGTATAAACTGGGGAAGGGAGACTGTAGCTTTCTTT
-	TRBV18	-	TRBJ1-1	CASSPTRDTEAFF	TGTGCCAGCTCACCAACGAGGGATACTGAAGCTTTCTTT
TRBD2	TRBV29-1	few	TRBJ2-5	CSVGTSGGYQETQYF	TGCAGCGTCGGAACTAGCGGGGGCTACCAAGAGACCCAGTACTTC
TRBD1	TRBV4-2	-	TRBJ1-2	CASSQGTLEGAYGYTF	TGTGCCAGCAGCCAAGGGACCTTAGAGGGGGCCTATGGCTACACCTTC
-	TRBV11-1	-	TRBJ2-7	CASSPEGYEQYF	TGTGCCAGCAGCCCGGAGGGTTACGAGCAGTACTTC
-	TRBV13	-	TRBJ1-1	CASSFKTEAFF	TGTGCCAGCAGCTTTAAAACTGAAGCTTTCTTT
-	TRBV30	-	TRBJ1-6	CAWALEGEGSPLHF	TGTGCCTGGGCGTTAGAAGGGGAGGGTTCACCCCTCCACTTT
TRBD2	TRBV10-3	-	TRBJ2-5	CAISEGTSPNEAQYF	TGTGCCATCAGTGAGGGGACTAGCCCAAACGAGGCCCAGTACTTC
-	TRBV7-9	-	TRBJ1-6	CASSSNDRFNSPLHF	TGTGCCAGCAGCTCGAACGACAGATTTAATTCACCCCTCCACTTT
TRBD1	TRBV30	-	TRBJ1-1	CAWDPGQVNTEAFF	TGTGCCTGGGACCCGGGACAGGTTAACACTGAAGCTTTCTTT
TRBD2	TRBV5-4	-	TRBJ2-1	CASRRGASGGPNEQFF	TGTGCCAGCAGGCGGGGGGCTAGCGGGGGACCCAATGAGCAGTTCTTC
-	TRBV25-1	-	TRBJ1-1	CASSEYRGTEAFF	TGTGCCAGCAGTGAATATCGGGGGACTGAAGCTTTCTTT
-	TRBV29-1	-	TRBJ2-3	CSVEQSTDTQYF	TGCAGCGTTGAACAGAGCACAGATACGCAGTATTTT
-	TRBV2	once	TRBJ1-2	CASTSKGGAPNYGYTF	TGTGCCAGCACCTCAAAGGGGGGGGCGCCTAACTATGGCTACACCTTC
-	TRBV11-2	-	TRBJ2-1	CASSLDPSSYNEQFF	TGTGCCAGCAGCTTAGATCCGAGCTCCTACAATGAGCAGTTCTTC
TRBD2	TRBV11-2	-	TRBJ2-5	CASSWGGAETQYF	TGTGCCAGCAGCTGGGGGGGTGCGGAGACCCAGTACTTC
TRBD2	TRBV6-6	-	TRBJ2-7	CASSSSGGPSYEQYF	TGTGCCAGCAGTAGCAGCGGGGGGCCTTCCTACGAGCAGTACTTC
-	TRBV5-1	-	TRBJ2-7	CASSLGGDFSYEQYF	TGCGCCAGCAGCTTGGGGGGGGATTTCTCCTACGAGCAGTACTTC
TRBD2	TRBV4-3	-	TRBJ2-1	CASSQEPGLENNEQFF	TGCGCCAGCAGCCAAGAACCGGGACTAGAGAACAATGAGCAGTTCTTC
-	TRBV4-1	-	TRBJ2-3	CASSRDSSTDTQYF	TGCGCCAGCAGCCGGGACTCCAGCACAGATACGCAGTATTTT
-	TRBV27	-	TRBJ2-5	CASSLGGIQETQYF	TGTGCCAGCAGTTTAGGGGGGATCCAAGAGACCCAGTACTTC
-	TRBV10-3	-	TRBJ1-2	CAISDSGDGYTF	TGTGCCATCAGTGATTCCGGAGATGGCTACACCTTC